Sequencing of this T cell receptor (beta chain) was carried out in a study of blood T cell repertoires in COVID-19. Overall study context: Collection of acute and convalescent COVID-19 samples took place in the United States, Italy and Spain. T cells, B-cell-depleted T cells, or PBMCs supplied cDNA or gDNA.

Trimming took 4 bases from V and 6 from J, leaving 9 bases between them. Looked up from germline, CDR1 is SQVTM and CDR2 is ANQGSEA. The CDR3 runs 11 residues. Per the study methods: From reference gene primer amplification, estimates of nucleated cell counts were derived. Some clones are missing from TCRdb's copy, which holds only in-frame ones; the method was immunoSEQ multiplex PCR. D and trimming come from the DNA, and the V and J calls and clone size come from that table. The data show roughly 260,000 clones, nearly 90% seen once. The chain employs TRBV29-1 and TRBJ1-1, with TRBD1 as a possible D gene (5 bases). Sequenced: peripheral blood. The receptor comes from a middle-aged woman who had recovered from COVID-19. Written as DNA, the CDR3 is TGCAGCGTTGGTTGGGGCTCTGAAGCTTTCTTT. Encoded protein: CSVGWGSEAFF.